These 22 T cell receptor beta chains originate from one sample sequenced in a study of T-cell reconstitution after alpha-beta-depleted transplantation in children. This sample's TCRbeta library carried unique molecular identifier barcodes. TCRdb re-called the PCR reads with MiXCR, one entry per CDR3 protein. The sample has a few hundred thousand distinct CDR3 sequences; 20% are singletons. The source material was PBMCs from the stem cell graft donor, sampled from the stem cell graft. The origin of the receptors is a human donor who donated a stem cell graft to a child with acute myeloid leukemia.

The chain links TRBV20-1 to TRBJ2-7; tentatively, D is TRBD2 (6 bases). CDR1 and CDR2 from the germline V gene are DFQATT and SNEGSKA (reference sequence). The CDR3 extends over 15 amino acids. V shed 0 bases and J shed 0 bases, with 12 bases lying between them. CDR3 nucleotide sequence: TGCAGTGCTAGAGATCTGGAGGGGTTCTCCTACGAGCAGTACTTC. It yields the protein CSARDLEGFSYEQYF.

The chain recombines TRBV11-2 with TRBJ2-7; 9 positions agree with TRBD2. V lost 0 bases to trimming and J lost 2 bases; unmatched junction nucleotides: 5. Per germline, CDR1 SGHAT and CDR2 FQNNGV. The CDR3 spans 16 residues. CDR3 residues: CASSLDAGGIPYEQYF. CDR3 in DNA: TGTGCCAGCAGCTTAGATGCGGGGGGGATCCCCTACGAGCAGTACTTC.

This clonotype was picked up many times. The chain joins TRBV7-2 to TRBJ2-3, with a weak D call TRBD2 (6 bases). The CDR3 has 15 residues. Trimming stripped 2 bases from V and 0 bases from J, with 9 bases between. Germline V gene data show CDR1 as SGHTA and CDR2 as FQGNSA. The CDR3 is CASSLYSGSTDTQYF. The CDR3 coding sequence is TGTGCCAGCAGCTTATATAGCGGTAGCACAGATACGCAGTATTTT. The full variable domain, completed using reference TRBV7-2 and TRBJ2-3, is GAGVSQSPSNKVTEKGKDVELRCDPISGHTALYWYRQSLGQGLEFLIYFQGNSAPDKSGLPSDRFSAERTGGSVSTLTIQRTQQEDSAVYLCASSLYSGSTDTQYFGPGTRLTVL.

In the case of this clonotype: One junction end disagrees with the germline gene, perhaps due to a read error. The V and J genes are TRBV5-1 and TRBJ2-7; TRBD2 might be the D (6 bases). CDR1 is SGHRS and CDR2 is YFSETQ in the germline V gene. The length of the CDR3 is 14 residues. CDR3 in DNA: TGCGCCAGCAGCTTGGGTAGCGGCTCCTGCGAGCAGTACTTC. Translating it yields CASSLGSGSCEQYF.

This clonotype was seen at least ten times. CDR3 DNA: TGTGCCACCAGTGCCCGCCCCATAGCCCGCACAGATACGCAGTATTTT. As protein: CATSARPIARTDTQYF. The gene calls are TRBV24-1 and TRBJ2-3; D gene unclear. Germline-derived CDR1 and CDR2 are KGHDR and SFDVKD. CDR3 length: 16 residues. With 5 bases removed from V and 1 base from J, the gap between germline ends came to 15 bases.

This clonotype has just a few counts. This chain links TRBV5-1 with TRBJ1-2; 10 bases are a match to TRBD1. The CDR3 spans 14 residues. J gave up 6 bases and V 3 bases, and 5 bases lay outside the gene matches. CDR1 and CDR2 (germline): SGHRS, YFSETQ. CDR3 sequence (DNA): TGCGCCAGCAGCTCCTCAGGGACAGGGGATGGCTACACCTTC. Translating gives CASSSSGTGDGYTF.

This rearrangement joins TRBV12-3 or TRBV12-4 to TRBJ2-7; D possibly corresponds to TRBD1 (5 bases). CDR3 length: 13 residues. Trimming removed 7 bases at V and 7 bases at J, with 17 bases between. The CDR3 here is CASTPQGRREQYF. The CDR3 coding sequence is TGTGCCAGCACCCCGCAGGGAAGACGGGAGCAGTACTTC.

This clonotype was observed many times. The chain uses TRBV20-1 and TRBJ1-4, with 8 bases identical to TRBD1. The CDR3 totals 14 residues. CDR1 DFQATT and CDR2 SNEGSKA come from the germline V gene (reference sequence). V trimming: 3 bases; J trimming: 7 bases; junction bases outside the gene matches: 7. The CDR3 region is CSASSGTGGEKLFF. Written as DNA, the CDR3 is TGCAGTGCTAGTTCCGGGACAGGAGGTGAAAAACTGTTTTTT.

The chain is built from TRBV20-1 and TRBJ2-7; D gene ambiguous. Trimming stripped 3 bases from V and 4 bases from J, with 10 bases between. The CDR3 is made up of 12 amino acids. The germline CDR1 and CDR2 sequences are DFQATT and SNEGSKA (reference sequence). CDR3 sequence (DNA): TGCAGTGCTAGGAGTCGGCAATACGAGCAGTACTTC. Its protein is CSARSRQYEQYF.

This clonotype has a handful of counts. The chain recombines TRBV29-1 with TRBJ2-5, with a possible D match to TRBD1 (6 bases). CDR1 and CDR2 (germline): SQVTM, ANQGSEA. The CDR3 loop spans 13 amino acids. V dropped 3 bases and J dropped 2 bases, with 10 bases sitting between them. DNA of the CDR3: TGCAGCGTTGATTTGCAGGGGCAAGAGACCCAGTACTTC. The encoded protein is CSVDLQGQETQYF. Using reference TRBV29-1 and TRBJ2-5 for the parts outside the CDR3, the full variable domain is SAVISQKPSRDICQRGTSLTIQCQVDSQVTMMFWYRQQPGQSLTLIATANQGSEATYESGFVIDKFPISRPNLTFSTLTVSNMSPEDSSIYLCSVDLQGQETQYFGPGTRLLVL.

This sequence joins TRBV7-2 and TRBJ2-5; D gene unclear. The CDR3 consists of 15 residues. Germline CDR1 reads SGHTA; CDR2 reads FQGNSA. V was clipped by 2 bases and J by 4 bases, with 14 bases between them. CDR3 sequence reads: CASSLSAAGTETQYF. CDR3 in DNA: TGTGCCAGCAGCTTAAGTGCGGCAGGTACAGAGACCCAGTACTTC.

The sample holds a few counts of this clonotype. The rearrangement uses TRBV25-1 and TRBJ1-1; D gene unclear. CDR1 and CDR2 (germline): MGHDK, SYGVNS. The CDR3 contains 14 residues. V was cut by 4 bases and J by 0 bases, with 9 bases left in between. This chain's CDR3 is CASSGKVMNTEAFF. In nucleotides, the CDR3 is TGTGCCAGCAGTGGAAAGGTGATGAACACTGAAGCTTTCTTT.

CDR3 in DNA: TGTGCCAGCAGCCAAGATGGGATGAACACCGGGGAGCTGTTTTTT. Its protein product is CASSQDGMNTGELFF. The chain combines TRBV4-2 with TRBJ2-2, with D uncertain. The CDR3 consists of 15 residues. The V end lost 0 bases, the J end lost 1 base, and 6 bases lay between the germline ends. Germline V gene sequence: CDR1 LGHNA, CDR2 YNFKEQ.

This clonotype appeared many times. The rearrangement links TRBV29-1 to TRBJ2-2; unclear D gene. CDR3 length equals 14 residues. From germline, CDR1 is SQVTM and CDR2 ANQGSEA. Trimming took off 8 bases at V and 0 bases at J, with 13 bases between the two ends. The CDR3 coding sequence is TGCAGCTTTCTAGGCAGTGCGAACACCGGGGAGCTGTTTTTT. Encoded protein: CSFLGSANTGELFF.

This clonotype was counted at least ten times. J is TRBJ2-5 and V is TRBV25-1, with a weak D call TRBD1 (6 bases). CDR3 length equals 16 residues. The V gene lost 1 base and the J gene lost 7 bases, with 19 bases spanning the gap. Germline V lookup: CDR1 MGHDK, CDR2 SYGVNS. The CDR3 bases are TGTGCCAGCAGTGAATCTCTTTTGCAGGGGATTGGGACCCAGTACTTC. Translating it yields CASSESLLQGIGTQYF.

Ten or more counts support this clonotype. The rearrangement uses TRBV20-1 and TRBJ1-6, with no clear D. Germline assignment: CDR1 DFQATT and CDR2 SNEGSKA (reference sequence). This CDR3 has 13 residues. Trimming cost V 3 bases and J 5 bases, with 8 bases left between them. The CDR3 nucleotides are TGCAGTGCTAGGACGGGTAATAATTCACCCCTCCACTTT. This gives the protein CSARTGNNSPLHF.

The J gene is TRBJ2-1, the V gene TRBV20-1; D is perhaps TRBD2 (5 bases). This CDR3 contains 13 residues. Germline V gene lookup returns CDR1 DFQATT and CDR2 SNEGSKA (reference sequence). V dropped 1 base and J dropped 7 bases, with 11 bases sitting between them. The CDR3 DNA is TGCAGTGCTAGAGTCGCTACGGGGAATGAGCAGTTCTTC. This gives the protein CSARVATGNEQFF.

The chain links TRBV29-1 to TRBJ2-5, with D perhaps matching TRBD1 (6 bases). The CDR3 covers 11 residues. The germline gives CDR1 SQVTM, CDR2 ANQGSEA. V lost 7 bases, J lost 4 bases, and 10 bases lay in between. The chain's CDR3 is CSAPTGETQYF. CDR3 DNA sequence: TGCAGCGCCCCGACAGGAGAGACCCAGTACTTC.

This clonotype was seen repeatedly, ten times or more. The chain joins TRBV12-3 or TRBV12-4 to TRBJ2-7, with 16 bases identical to TRBD2. Unmatched junction bases numbered 12, after V lost 5 bases and J lost 2 bases. The CDR3 totals 19 residues. Here the CDR3 DNA reads TGTGCCAGCAGTCCCGGGACTAGCGGGAGGGTCCGACAAGCCTACGAGCAGTACTTC. Amino acids: CASSPGTSGRVRQAYEQYF.

V and J are TRBV2 and TRBJ2-1; 8 bases fit TRBD1. From germline, CDR1 is SNHLY and CDR2 FYNNEI. Trimming at V came to 5 bases and at J to 7 bases, leaving 7 bases not matched to a gene. The CDR3 totals 14 residues. The CDR3 DNA reads as TGTGCCAGCAGTTTGACAGGGGCGAGGAATGAGCAGTTCTTC. It codes for CASSLTGARNEQFF.

In its sample, this clonotype was seen a few times. DNA of the CDR3: TGTGCCAGCAGCTTTCAAAGACTAGCTAATGAGCAGTTCTTC. Translated: CASSFQRLANEQFF. The chain recombines TRBV7-8 with TRBJ2-1; 7 nucleotides agree with TRBD2. V gave up 3 bases and J gave up 7 bases; unmatched junction bases: 6. The CDR3 runs 14 residues. Per germline, CDR1 SGHVS and CDR2 FQNEAQ.

This clonotype was counted at least ten times. This chain uses TRBV29-1 with TRBJ2-7; 10 bases map to TRBD2. V lost 4 bases to trimming and J lost 4 bases; unmatched junction nucleotides: 1. The CDR3 runs to 12 residues. CDR1 is SQVTM, CDR2 ANQGSEA, per germline. CDR3 nucleotides: TGCAGCGTTGCACTAGCGGGATACGAGCAGTACTTC. Translation: CSVALAGYEQYF.